This TCR beta chain is from a study of T cells in localized non-small cell lung cancer. This table comes from immunoSEQ multiplex PCR, and its TCRdb copy is limited to in-frame clones, with some not included. Among approximately 21,000 clones listed, roughly 87% were seen once. Findings and caveats of the study: Within adjacent lung there appeared a median approximately 57 of the top 100 tumor clones. Longer overall survival accompanied higher blood T cell density.

In the case of this clone: Its antigen remains unknown.

This specimen consisted of peripheral blood mononuclear cells, obtained before any cancer treatment. The receptor was derived from a male donor aged 60 or over with stage II lung adenocarcinoma.

The CDR3 region has the DNA TGCGCCAGCAGGCTGGGGGCGTTTTCCGGGTCCTACAATGAGCAGTTCTTC. Translated, it gives CASRLGAFSGSYNEQFF. The chain is built from TRBV5-1 and TRBJ2-1, with TRBD1 as a possible D gene (6 bases). The germline gives CDR1 SGHRS, CDR2 YFSETQ. The CDR3 runs 17 residues. The V end lost 5 bases, the J end lost 1 base, and 19 bases lay between the germline ends.